This entry lists 29 T cell receptor beta chains sequenced from one sample in a study of blood T cells in healthy people across ages. A second 7 to 11 cycle PCR used barcoded and J-beta primers. From the 5' RACE reads, TCRdb called clonotypes with MiXCR, one entry per CDR3 protein. Of about 1.4 million distinct CDR3 sequences in the sample, around 55% were seen once. Sequencing was performed on blood. The source is a man aged 18 to 30 in good health.

The gene calls are TRBV25-1 and TRBJ2-2; D might be TRBD1 (5 bases). With 2 bases removed from V and 8 bases from J, the gap between germline ends came to 15 bases. Germline CDR1 is MGHDK and CDR2 is SYGVNS. This CDR3 is built from 15 residues. Written as DNA, the CDR3 is TGTGCCAGCAGTGAAACCGGCAGGGTTGTAGGGGAGCTGTTTTTT. Protein sequence: CASSETGRVVGELFF.

Only a few counts were recorded for this clonotype. The chain uses TRBV20-1 and TRBJ2-5; D perhaps matches TRBD2 (6 bases). CDR1 is DFQATT and CDR2 is SNEGSKA in the germline V gene (reference sequence). The CDR3 sequence is 14 residues long. Trimming pared 3 bases from V and 4 bases from J, leaving 15 bases between. CDR3 loop: CSASVGGSGETQYF. The CDR3 DNA follows: TGCAGTGCTAGTGTGGGGGGTAGCGGAGAGACCCAGTACTTC.

V gene TRBV5-1 combines with J gene TRBJ2-1; maybe TRBD1 (6 bases). The DNA end is a closer match to TRBJ2-7, so the J assignment may be wrong. This CDR3 region has 16 residues. The germline gives CDR1 SGHRS, CDR2 YFSETQ. Written as DNA, the CDR3 is TGCGCCAGCAGCTTGAGGGGGAGCGGACCCTACAATGAGCAGTACTTC. Its translation is CASSLRGSGPYNEQYF.

V and J are TRBV27 and TRBJ2-7; 13 bases line up with TRBD2. This CDR3 has 14 residues. Germline-derived CDR1 and CDR2 are MNHEY and SMNVEV (reference sequence). With 7 bases clipped from V and 5 bases from J, the junction kept 5 bases outside the gene matches. In DNA, the CDR3 is TGTGCCAGCAAACTAGCGGGGGGGCCGGACGAGCAGTACTTC. It is translated as CASKLAGGPDEQYF.

J is TRBJ1-1 and V is TRBV29-1, with 7 nucleotides matching TRBD1. The CDR3 runs to 13 residues. V lost 6 bases, J lost 3 bases, and 7 bases stayed unmatched. Germline CDR1 and CDR2: SQVTM and ANQGSEA. The CDR3 bases are TGCAGCGTGGAACAGGGGAGCCACACTGAAGCTTTCTTT. Amino acid sequence: CSVEQGSHTEAFF.

This clonotype was observed a single time. The chain employs TRBV7-6 and TRBJ1-2; the D is unclear. Trimming cost V 1 base and J 3 bases, with 9 bases left between them. Germline CDR1 and CDR2: SGHVS and FNYEAQ. There are 14 residues in the CDR3. The CDR3 loop reads CASSLGGRHYGYTF. CDR3 nucleotide sequence: TGTGCCAGCAGCTTAGGCGGCAGACACTATGGCTACACCTTC.

The table lists this clonotype with a few counts. This chain connects TRBV5-6 to TRBJ2-1; D unresolved. The CDR3 loop spans 14 amino acids. Per germline, CDR1 SGHDT and CDR2 YYEEEE. V was clipped by 2 bases and J by 7 bases, with 13 bases between them. The CDR3 spells CASSFPTARNEQFF. In DNA form, the CDR3 reads TGTGCCAGCAGCTTTCCGACTGCTCGGAATGAGCAGTTCTTC.

V usage is TRBV4-1 and J usage is TRBJ1-2, with D tentatively TRBD1 (6 bases). Looked up from germline, CDR1 is MGHRA and CDR2 is YSYEKL. The ends were cut back, 4 bases at V and 7 bases at J, with 16 bases in the middle. This CDR3 has 14 amino acids. CDR3 residues: CASSRGSQTGGYTF. As DNA, the CDR3 is TGCGCCAGCAGCCGCGGAAGCCAGACAGGTGGCTACACCTTC.

The rearrangement uses TRBV20-1 and TRBJ2-3; perhaps TRBD2 as D (7 bases). CDR3 length: 17 amino acids. Trimming took off 5 bases at V and 4 bases at J, with 25 bases between the two ends. CDR1 is DFQATT and CDR2 is SNEGSKA in the germline V gene (reference sequence). CDR3 in DNA: TGCAGTGCTTGGGGGGGGGGCGGTTCAGGCATATCAGATACGCAGTATTTT. Translated, it gives CSAWGGGGSGISDTQYF.

This chain links TRBV12-5 with TRBJ2-5, with D maybe TRBD1 (5 bases). The assigned J gene may be wrong: the sequence end matches TRBJ2-7 better. This CDR3 is 12 amino acids long. Germline values: CDR1 LGHNT, CDR2 FRNRAP. The CDR3 nucleotides are TGTGCTAGTGGCGACCAGGGTTCCGAGCAGTACTTC. Translation: CASGDQGSEQYF.

This clonotype was picked up a small number of times. The chain couples TRBV5-1 to TRBJ2-1; 9 nucleotides align to TRBD1. The CDR3 spans 18 residues. The germline V gene encodes CDR1 SGHRS and CDR2 YFSETQ. With V trimmed by 3 bases and J by 5 bases, 15 bases remained unmatched. CDR3 loop: CASSSPTLTGGTHNEQFF. In DNA, the CDR3 is TGCGCCAGCAGCTCCCCAACCTTGACAGGGGGGACACACAATGAGCAGTTCTTC.

V usage is TRBV27 and J usage is TRBJ2-1; no clear D. Germline-derived CDR1 and CDR2 are MNHEY and SMNVEV (reference sequence). The V end was cut by 0 bases, the J end by 7 bases, with 7 bases between. CDR3 length: 13 amino acids. The CDR3 is CASSLSVWNEQFF. For the CDR3, the DNA is TGTGCCAGCAGTTTATCCGTATGGAATGAGCAGTTCTTC.

The chain carries TRBV4-1 and TRBJ1-5; unclear D gene. There are 16 residues in the CDR3. Trimming took 4 bases from V and 7 from J, leaving 20 bases between them. The germline gives CDR1 MGHRA, CDR2 YSYEKL. As DNA, the CDR3 is TGCGCCAGCAGCCGGACCTGGAGGGAGGGCTGGCAGCCCCAGCATTTT. It specifies CASSRTWREGWQPQHF.

The chain uses TRBV12-3 or TRBV12-4 and TRBJ1-4; 10 nucleotides agree with TRBD1. J gave up 8 bases and V 7 bases, and 7 bases lay outside the gene matches. This CDR3 contains 14 residues. CDR3 protein: CASNEGQGYEKLFF. For the CDR3, the DNA is TGTGCCAGCAATGAGGGACAGGGGTACGAAAAACTGTTTTTT.

In this sample, this clonotype turned up a few times. CDR3 amino acids: CASSYNGGGTEQFF. The CDR3 DNA reads TGTGCCAGCAGTTATAATGGCGGGGGGACTGAGCAGTTCTTC. This chain uses TRBV6-2 or TRBV6-3 with TRBJ2-1; 8 positions agree with TRBD2. V dropped 3 bases and J dropped 9; count of bases not matched to a gene: 7. This CDR3 contains 14 residues. Germline V lookup: CDR1 MNHEY, CDR2 SVGEGT.

CDR3 sequence: CASSQVGQGGYNEQFF. DNA of the CDR3: TGTGCCAGCAGCCAGGTGGGACAGGGTGGATACAATGAGCAGTTCTTC. V usage is TRBV4-2 and J usage is TRBJ2-1; 9 bases fit TRBD1. The germline V gene encodes CDR1 LGHNA and CDR2 YNFKEQ. This CDR3 is built from 16 residues. The ends lost 3 bases at V and 4 bases at J; junction bases unmatched: 7.

The chain couples TRBV20-1 to TRBJ2-7, with 8 bases lining up with TRBD1. The CDR3 consists of 15 residues. Germline V lookup: CDR1 DFQATT, CDR2 SNEGSKA (reference sequence). Trimming removed 3 bases from V and 3 bases from J; junction bases left unmatched: 10. The CDR3, as DNA: TGCAGTGCTAGTGAAACCGGGACAGGTATCTACGAGCAGTACTTC. The encoded protein is CSASETGTGIYEQYF.

As concerns this clonotype: The germline gene is not matched at one end of the junction; a read error may be the cause. The V call is TRBV12-3 or TRBV12-4, the J call TRBJ2-1, with 10 bases fitting TRBD2. The CDR3 length is 17 residues. The CDR3 protein is CASSSPLLAGDYNGQFF. The CDR3 coding sequence is TGTGCCAGCAGTTCCCCTCTCCTAGCGGGAGACTACAATGGGCAGTTCTTC.

As concerns this clonotype: A read error is possible here, since a much larger clone lies one base away. The gene calls are TRBV5-1 and TRBJ2-1; D may match TRBD1 or TRBD2 (6 bases each). The end of the DNA fits TRBJ2-7 better, so the J call may be wrong. Germline V lookup: CDR1 SGHRS, CDR2 YFSETQ. The CDR3 has 16 residues. The CDR3 loop is CASRPMGGLGGNEQYF. The CDR3, as DNA: TGCGCCAGCAGACCTATGGGGGGATTAGGGGGGAATGAGCAGTACTTC.

This rearrangement joins TRBV10-2 to TRBJ2-6, with D hard to call. The CDR3 contains 16 residues. V gave up 6 bases and J gave up 1 base, with 13 bases separating them. Germline V gene lookup returns CDR1 WSHSY and CDR2 SAAADI. The CDR3 protein is CASSPSRRSGANVLTF. CDR3 bases: TGCGCCAGCAGCCCGAGTCGCCGATCTGGGGCCAACGTCCTGACTTTC.

The chain has TRBV12-3 or TRBV12-4 and TRBJ2-5, with no clear D. CDR3 size: 16 residues. Trimming took 6 bases from V and 2 from J, leaving 19 bases between them. DNA of the CDR3: TGTGCCAGCAGCCACTCCCTGGGATGGGGACAAGAGACCCAGTACTTC. Its protein is CASSHSLGWGQETQYF.

V usage is TRBV4-2 and J usage is TRBJ2-1; 8 nucleotides align to TRBD2. Germline CDR1 is LGHNA and CDR2 is YNFKEQ. The CDR3 length is 17 residues. With V trimmed by 3 bases and J by 8 bases, 15 bases remained unmatched. The CDR3 nucleotides are TGTGCCAGCAGCCAGTTATCGAGCGGGAGTCGCCCTGATGAGCAGTTCTTC. Residues: CASSQLSSGSRPDEQFF.

The chain uses TRBV9 and TRBJ2-1; D possibly corresponds to TRBD2 (6 bases). V was pared by 0 bases and J by 9 bases, with 10 bases between. The germline CDR1 and CDR2 sequences are SGDLS and YYNGEE. CDR3 length: 13 amino acids. The CDR3 region is CASSVVFGSEQFF. CDR3 bases: TGTGCCAGCAGCGTAGTCTTCGGGAGTGAGCAGTTCTTC.

The V call is TRBV29-1, the J call TRBJ2-1, with D perhaps TRBD2 (6 bases). V was trimmed by 6 bases and J by 7 bases, leaving 10 bases between them. The germline gives CDR1 SQVTM, CDR2 ANQGSEA. The length of the CDR3 is 11 residues. Here the CDR3 DNA reads TGCAGCGTAGACCGGGAGAATGAGCAGTTCTTC. Protein sequence: CSVDRENEQFF.

This clonotype was picked up one time. The rearrangement uses TRBV27 and TRBJ1-2; D is ambiguous. Germline CDR1 and CDR2: MNHEY and SMNVEV (reference sequence). V lost 0 bases and J lost 13, with 18 bases in between. This CDR3 region has 14 residues. CDR3 bases: TGTGCCAGCAGTTTATCCCTCCTTAGTATTGGAATCACCTTC. Translating it yields CASSLSLLSIGITF.

The V gene is TRBV20-1, the J gene TRBJ1-5; 10 nucleotides align to TRBD1. J lost 4 bases, V lost 6 bases, and 3 bases had no gene match. The germline CDR1 and CDR2 sequences are DFQATT and SNEGSKA (reference sequence). The CDR3 is 13 residues long. CDR3 nucleotides: TGCAGTGCCGAGGGACAGGGGAATCAGCCCCAGCATTTT. Its translation: CSAEGQGNQPQHF.

The chain uses TRBV11-2 and TRBJ1-2, with D hard to call. V was pared by 3 bases and J by 0 bases, with 8 bases between. Germline assignment: CDR1 SGHAT and CDR2 FQNNGV. The CDR3 totals 14 residues. The CDR3 loop is CASSFDPSNYGYTF. The DNA of the CDR3 is TGTGCCAGCAGCTTCGACCCCTCTAACTATGGCTACACCTTC.

The chain has TRBV5-1 and TRBJ2-6; D is unclear. Germline V CDR1 and CDR2: SGHRS, YFSETQ. This CDR3 region has 16 residues. V lost 0 bases, J lost 1 base, and 8 bases lay in between. The CDR3, as DNA: TGCGCCAGCAGCTTGGGGGCACGGTCTGGGGCCAACGTCCTGACTTTC. Amino acid sequence: CASSLGARSGANVLTF. Full variable domain (rest looked up from reference TRBV5-1 and TRBJ2-6): KAGVTQTPRYLIKTRGQQVTLSCSPISGHRSVSWYQQTPGQGLQFLFEYFSETQRNKGNFPGRFSGRQFSNSRSEMNVSTLELGDSALYLCASSLGARSGANVLTFGAGSRLTVL.

The rearrangement links TRBV6-2 or TRBV6-3 to TRBJ1-5; maybe TRBD1 (6 bases). CDR1 is MNHEY and CDR2 is SVGEGT in the germline V gene. Trimming removed 6 bases at V and 4 bases at J, with 16 bases between. This CDR3 contains 15 residues. Here the CDR3 DNA reads TGTGCCAGCAGACCAGGACAGACTTGGAATCAGCCCCAGCATTTT. Encoded protein: CASRPGQTWNQPQHF.